Below are 20 T cell receptor beta chains sequenced from a single sample in a study of blood T cell repertoires in COVID-19. The table came from immunoSEQ multiplex PCR; TCRdb's copy has only in-frame clones and leaves some out. The table lists some 270,000 clones, 89% of them singletons. Sample: PBMCs or T cells enriched from blood (not recorded which). All receptors come from a woman between 40 and 55 years old who had recovered from COVID-19.

A word on this clone: The identical CDR3 is also encoded by other nucleotide sequences in the sample. The V and J genes are TRBV5-1 and TRBJ2-3; unclear D gene. V was cut by 5 bases and J by 1 base, with 8 bases left in between. The CDR3 has 13 amino acids. Germline values: CDR1 SGHRS, CDR2 YFSETQ. The CDR3 DNA sequence: TGCGCCAGCAGTCCCGGAGGCACAGATACGCAGTATTTT. Translated: CASSPGGTDTQYF.

On this clone: Other DNA sequences in this sample translate to the same CDR3. J is TRBJ1-2 and V is TRBV7-9; TRBD1 agrees at 7 bases. Germline values: CDR1 SEHNR, CDR2 FQNEAQ (reference sequence). The CDR3 has 14 residues. V dropped 3 bases and J dropped 5; count of bases not matched to a gene: 6. CDR3: CASSFDRASYGYTF. CDR3 in DNA: TGTGCCAGCAGCTTTGACAGGGCCTCTTATGGCTACACCTTC.

The CDR3 region has the DNA TGTGCCAGCAGTTACTCGTACAGGACCCAAGAGACCCAGTACTTC. Protein product: CASSYSYRTQETQYF. The V call is TRBV6-5, the J call TRBJ2-5; tentative D call: TRBD1 (5 bases). The ends were cut back, 0 bases at V and 1 base at J, with 9 bases in the middle. The CDR3 runs to 15 residues. Germline CDR1 reads MNHEY; CDR2 reads SVGAGI.

This clone was picked up one time. The rearrangement joins TRBV30 to TRBJ1-1; the D is unclear. This CDR3 is built from 12 residues. Germline values: CDR1 GTSNPN, CDR2 SVGIG (reference sequence). V was cut by 3 bases and J by 4 bases, with 9 bases left in between. The CDR3 nucleotides are TGTGCCTGGAGGGCGAGGGCCACTGAAGCTTTCTTT. As protein: CAWRARATEAFF.

The chain has TRBV5-1 and TRBJ1-3; D call uncertain. Germline CDR1 SGHRS, CDR2 YFSETQ. Trimming cost V 0 bases and J 3 bases, with 10 bases left between them. This CDR3 contains 15 residues. DNA of the CDR3: TGCGCCAGCAGCTTGGATCCAGATGGTGGAAACACCATATATTTT. This translates into CASSLDPDGGNTIYF.

This clone appeared once. The chain joins TRBV7-2 to TRBJ2-1, with TRBD2 matching 7 bases. J gave up 0 bases and V 2 bases, and 4 bases lay outside the gene matches. The CDR3 consists of 16 residues. Germline V gene lookup returns CDR1 SGHTA and CDR2 FQGNSA. The CDR3 DNA reads TGTGCCAGCAGCTTAATCGGCGGGAGCTCCTACAATGAGCAGTTCTTC. Its translation is CASSLIGGSSYNEQFF.

The genes are TRBV19 and TRBJ2-1; 7 bases match TRBD1. CDR1 is LNHDA and CDR2 is SQIVND in the germline V gene (reference sequence). The CDR3 contains 13 residues. V trimming: 5 bases; J trimming: 13 bases; junction bases outside the gene matches: 11. This CDR3 is CASSVRQGVYQFF. CDR3 DNA: TGTGCCAGTAGTGTCCGTCAGGGGGTTTATCAGTTCTTC.

The chain links TRBV5-1 to TRBJ1-1, with 7 bases lining up with TRBD1. V lost 0 bases, J lost 7 bases, and 6 bases stayed unmatched. The germline CDR1 and CDR2 sequences are SGHRS and YFSETQ. The CDR3 loop spans 14 amino acids. Here the CDR3 DNA reads TGCGCCAGCAGCTTGGGAGGGGGCGTCAGTGAAGCTTTCTTT. Translating gives CASSLGGGVSEAFF.

This clone was found once. This rearrangement joins TRBV12-3 or TRBV12-4 to TRBJ2-5; perhaps TRBD2 as D (6 bases). The CDR3 spans 13 residues. The V and J ends lost 1 base and 7 bases respectively, with 10 bases between them. CDR3 residues: CASSLGRLGTQYF. CDR3 in DNA: TGTGCCAGCAGTTTAGGTCGACTAGGGACCCAGTACTTC.

This clone is a singleton in its sample. The chain has TRBV6-1 and TRBJ2-7, with 12 bases identical to TRBD1. The CDR3 runs 15 residues. From germline, CDR1 is MNHNS and CDR2 SASEGT. The ends lost 2 bases at V and 7 bases at J; junction bases unmatched: 6. The CDR3 protein is CASSEWGTGGVEQYF. The DNA of the CDR3 is TGTGCCAGCAGTGAATGGGGGACAGGGGGCGTGGAGCAGTACTTC.

V is TRBV5-1 and J is TRBJ1-1; D is perhaps TRBD1 (6 bases). Trimming took 0 bases from V and 6 from J, leaving 12 bases between them. This CDR3 region has 14 residues. CDR1 SGHRS and CDR2 YFSETQ come from the germline V gene. Here the CDR3 DNA reads TGCGCCAGCAGCTTGGGAGGGGGACGCGCTGAAGCTTTCTTT. This encodes CASSLGGGRAEAFF.

The chain recombines TRBV27 with TRBJ1-1; 9 positions agree with TRBD1. Germline V gene data show CDR1 as MNHEY and CDR2 as SMNVEV (reference sequence). With 5 bases clipped from V and 3 bases from J, the junction kept 4 bases outside the gene matches. The CDR3 covers 14 residues. The CDR3 nucleotides are TGTGCCAGCAGTCCCGGGACAGGGTACACTGAAGCTTTCTTT. Translated: CASSPGTGYTEAFF.

The V call is TRBV5-6, the J call TRBJ1-5; TRBD1 agrees at 8 bases. The CDR3 covers 16 residues. Germline V gene data show CDR1 as SGHDT and CDR2 as YYEEEE. J gave up 8 bases and V 1 base, and 11 bases lay outside the gene matches. As DNA, the CDR3 is TGTGCCAGCAGCTTGAGACTAGGACAGGGTGGGAAGCCCCAGCATTTT. It specifies CASSLRLGQGGKPQHF.

The chain recombines TRBV5-5 with TRBJ1-1, with a weak D call TRBD1 (6 bases). Germline V lookup: CDR1 SGHKS, CDR2 YYEKEE (reference sequence). This CDR3 has 16 residues. V dropped 4 bases and J dropped 12 bases, with 28 bases sitting between them. The CDR3 region is CASSTEGGPSKLTTFF. The CDR3 DNA reads as TGTGCCAGCAGCACCGAGGGGGGGCCCTCCAAACTTACTACTTTCTTT.

The chain couples TRBV4-2 to TRBJ2-2; D is possibly TRBD1 (6 bases). The germline gives CDR1 LGHNA, CDR2 YNFKEQ. The CDR3 consists of 13 residues. Trimming shortened V by 0 bases and J by 8 bases, and 7 bases separated the two germline ends. The CDR3, as DNA: TGTGCCAGCAGCCAAGAACAGGGTGGGGAGCTGTTTTTT. It translates to CASSQEQGGELFF.

In this sample, this clone turned up once. V usage is TRBV18 and J usage is TRBJ1-2, with TRBD1 matching 7 bases. V shed 6 bases and J 2 bases; nucleotides not matched to a gene: 3. The CDR3 spans 13 residues. The germline CDR1 and CDR2 sequences are KGHSH and LQKENI. This CDR3 reads CASSTDRNYGYTF. Written as DNA, the CDR3 is TGTGCCAGCTCCACGGACAGGAACTATGGCTACACCTTC. Full variable domain (rest looked up from reference TRBV18 and TRBJ1-2): NAGVMQNPRHLVRRRGQEARLRCSPMKGHSHVYWYRQLPEEGLKFMVYLQKENIIDESGMPKERFSAEFPKEGPSILRIQQVVRGDSAAYFCASSTDRNYGYTFGSGTRLTVV.

The rearrangement uses TRBV5-6 and TRBJ1-5; the D gene is possibly TRBD1 (6 bases). Germline CDR1 SGHDT, CDR2 YYEEEE. The CDR3 runs to 15 residues. V gave up 3 bases and J gave up 3 bases, with 13 bases separating them. CDR3 amino acids: CASSSLQGPNQPQHF. CDR3 in DNA: TGTGCCAGCAGCTCGCTACAGGGACCCAATCAGCCCCAGCATTTT.

The V gene is TRBV4-2, the J gene TRBJ1-5; the match to TRBD1 covers 8 bases. The length of the CDR3 is 17 residues. CDR1 is LGHNA, CDR2 YNFKEQ, per germline. J was trimmed by 1 base and V by 1 base; bases with no gene match: 6. The chain's CDR3 is CASSQGTGILSNQPQHF. The CDR3 nucleotides are TGTGCCAGCAGCCAAGGGACAGGGATCTTGAGCAATCAGCCCCAGCATTTT.

The chain uses TRBV5-8 and TRBJ1-4; no clear D gene. The CDR3 runs 16 residues. Germline CDR1 SGHTS, CDR2 YDEGEE. Between the trimmed V and J ends, which lost 2 bases and 0 bases, there was a span of 11 bases. The CDR3 sequence is CASSFEKWSTNEKLFF. The CDR3 bases are TGTGCCAGCAGCTTTGAGAAGTGGTCAACTAATGAAAAACTGTTTTTT.

V and J are TRBV5-5 and TRBJ1-6; D remains ambiguous. The CDR3 has 15 residues. Trimming left V 0 bases short and J 13 bases short, with 17 bases between. Germline V gene data show CDR1 as SGHKS and CDR2 as YYEKEE (reference sequence). Written as DNA, the CDR3 is TGTGCCAGCAGCTTGGTTCGTTTTTCGGGTTCGCCCCTCCACTTT. Translating it yields CASSLVRFSGSPLHF.